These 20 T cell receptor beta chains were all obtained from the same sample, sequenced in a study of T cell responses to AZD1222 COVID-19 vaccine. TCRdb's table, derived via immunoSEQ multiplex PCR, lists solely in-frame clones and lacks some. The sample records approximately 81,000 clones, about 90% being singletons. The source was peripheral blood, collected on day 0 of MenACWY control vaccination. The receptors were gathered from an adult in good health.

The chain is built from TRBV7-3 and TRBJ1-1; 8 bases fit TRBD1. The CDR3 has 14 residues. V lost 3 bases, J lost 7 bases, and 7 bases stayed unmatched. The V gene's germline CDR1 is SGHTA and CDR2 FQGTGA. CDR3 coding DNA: TGTGCCAGCAGCTTCCTCGGACAGGGTGGTGAAGCTTTCTTT. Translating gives CASSFLGQGGEAFF. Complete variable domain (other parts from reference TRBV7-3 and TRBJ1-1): GAGVSQTPSNKVTEKGKYVELRCDPISGHTALYWYRQSLGQGPEFLIYFQGTGAADDSGLPNDRFFAVRPEGSVSTLKIQRTERGDSAVYLCASSFLGQGGEAFFGQGTRLTVV.

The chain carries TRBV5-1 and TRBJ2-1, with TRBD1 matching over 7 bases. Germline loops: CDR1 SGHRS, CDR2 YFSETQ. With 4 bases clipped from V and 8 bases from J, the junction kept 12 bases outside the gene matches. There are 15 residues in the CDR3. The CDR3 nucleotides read TGCGCCAGCAGCCGTCCCGAGACAGGGAGCGATGAGCAGTTCTTC. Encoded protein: CASSRPETGSDEQFF.

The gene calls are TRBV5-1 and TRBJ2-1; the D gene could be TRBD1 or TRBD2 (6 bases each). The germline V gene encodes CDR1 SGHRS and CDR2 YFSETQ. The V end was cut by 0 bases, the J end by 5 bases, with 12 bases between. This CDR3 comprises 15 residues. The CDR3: CASSLVGGGNNEQFF. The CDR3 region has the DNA TGCGCCAGCAGCTTGGTAGGGGGAGGAAACAATGAGCAGTTCTTC.

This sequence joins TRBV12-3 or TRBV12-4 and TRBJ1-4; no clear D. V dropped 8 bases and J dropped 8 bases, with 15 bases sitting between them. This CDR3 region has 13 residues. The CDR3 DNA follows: TGTGCCAGCGGTATGGATGGGAAAGAAAAACTGTTTTTT. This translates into CASGMDGKEKLFF.

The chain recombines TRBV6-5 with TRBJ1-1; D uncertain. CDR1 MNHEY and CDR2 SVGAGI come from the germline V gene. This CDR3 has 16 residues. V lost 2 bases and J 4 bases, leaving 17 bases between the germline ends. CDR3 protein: CASSYGSGFGGTEAFF. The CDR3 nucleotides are TGTGCCAGCAGTTACGGGTCTGGATTTGGTGGCACTGAAGCTTTCTTT.

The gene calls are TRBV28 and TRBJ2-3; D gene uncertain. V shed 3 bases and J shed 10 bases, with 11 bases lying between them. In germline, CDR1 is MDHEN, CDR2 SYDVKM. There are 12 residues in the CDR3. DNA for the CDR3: TGTGCCAGCAGTTTGGCTGAGGTCGCGCAGTATTTT. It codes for CASSLAEVAQYF.

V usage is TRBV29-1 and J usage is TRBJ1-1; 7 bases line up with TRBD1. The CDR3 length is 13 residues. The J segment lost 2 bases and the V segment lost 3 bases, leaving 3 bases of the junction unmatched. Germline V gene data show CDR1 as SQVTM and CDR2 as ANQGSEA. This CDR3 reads CSVDGQANTEAFF. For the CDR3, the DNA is TGCAGCGTTGATGGACAGGCCAACACTGAAGCTTTCTTT.

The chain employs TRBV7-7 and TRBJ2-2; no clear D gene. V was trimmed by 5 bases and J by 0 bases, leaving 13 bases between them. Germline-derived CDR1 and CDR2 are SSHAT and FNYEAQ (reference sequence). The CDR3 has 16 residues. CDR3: CASSLSGPANTGELFF. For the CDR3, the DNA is TGTGCCAGCAGCCTTTCAGGCCCCGCGAACACCGGGGAGCTGTTTTTT.

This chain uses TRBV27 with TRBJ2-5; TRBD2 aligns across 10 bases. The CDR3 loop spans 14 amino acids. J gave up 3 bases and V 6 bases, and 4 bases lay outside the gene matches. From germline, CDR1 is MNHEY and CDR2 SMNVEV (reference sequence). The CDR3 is CASRTLAGKETQYF. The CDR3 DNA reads TGTGCCAGCAGAACACTAGCGGGAAAAGAGACCCAGTACTTC.

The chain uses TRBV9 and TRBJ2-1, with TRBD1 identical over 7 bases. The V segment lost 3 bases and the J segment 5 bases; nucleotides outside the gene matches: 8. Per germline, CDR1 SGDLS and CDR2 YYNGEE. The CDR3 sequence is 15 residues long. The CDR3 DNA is TGTGCCAGCAGCGCCCGCCAGGACAGGAACAATGAGCAGTTCTTC. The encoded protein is CASSARQDRNNEQFF.

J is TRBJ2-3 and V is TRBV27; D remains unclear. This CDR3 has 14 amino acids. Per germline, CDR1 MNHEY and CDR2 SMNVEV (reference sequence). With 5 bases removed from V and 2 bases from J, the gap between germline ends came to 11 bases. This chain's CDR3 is CASSIGRDTDTQYF. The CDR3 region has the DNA TGTGCCAGCAGTATTGGACGAGACACAGATACGCAGTATTTT.

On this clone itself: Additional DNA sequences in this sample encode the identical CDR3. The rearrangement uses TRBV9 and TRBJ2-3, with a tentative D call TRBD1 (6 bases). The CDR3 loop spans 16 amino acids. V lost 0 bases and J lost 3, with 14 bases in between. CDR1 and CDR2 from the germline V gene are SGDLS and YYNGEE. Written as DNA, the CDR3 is TGTGCCAGCAGCGTAGCTGGGGGCGGCAGGACAGATACGCAGTATTTT. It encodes CASSVAGGGRTDTQYF.

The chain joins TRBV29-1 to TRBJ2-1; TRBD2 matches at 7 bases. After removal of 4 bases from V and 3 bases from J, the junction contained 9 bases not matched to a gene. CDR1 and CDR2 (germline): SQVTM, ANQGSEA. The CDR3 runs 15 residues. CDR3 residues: CSVVSSSGNYNEQFF. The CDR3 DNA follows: TGCAGCGTTGTTAGTTCGAGCGGGAACTACAATGAGCAGTTCTTC.

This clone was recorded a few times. CDR3 in DNA: TGTGCCAGCTCACCCGGGGTGTCTATGAACACTGAAGCTTTCTTT. Amino acids: CASSPGVSMNTEAFF. V and J are TRBV18 and TRBJ1-1, with D unclear. CDR1 is KGHSH, CDR2 LQKENI, per germline. V was shortened by 3 bases and J by 0 bases, with 11 bases between the two germline ends. This CDR3 contains 15 residues.

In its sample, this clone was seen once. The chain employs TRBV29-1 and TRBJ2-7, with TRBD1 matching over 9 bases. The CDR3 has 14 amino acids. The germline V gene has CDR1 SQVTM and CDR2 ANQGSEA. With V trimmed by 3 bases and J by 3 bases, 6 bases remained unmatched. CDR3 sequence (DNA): TGCAGCGTTGACTCGGGACAGGGAGGCTACGAGCAGTACTTC. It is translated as CSVDSGQGGYEQYF.

CDR3 loop: CASSFGQGVYGYTF. The CDR3 region has the DNA TGTGCCAGCAGTTTCGGCCAGGGGGTTTATGGCTACACCTTC. The chain employs TRBV28 and TRBJ1-2; 7 bases match TRBD1. The CDR3 is 14 amino acids. J lost 5 bases, V lost 3 bases, and 6 bases had no gene match. Germline V gene sequence: CDR1 MDHEN, CDR2 SYDVKM.

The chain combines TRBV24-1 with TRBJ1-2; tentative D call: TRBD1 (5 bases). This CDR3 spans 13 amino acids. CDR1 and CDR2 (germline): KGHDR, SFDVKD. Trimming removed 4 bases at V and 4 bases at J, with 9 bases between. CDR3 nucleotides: TGTGCCACCAGTGAAAGGGGTGGCTATGGCTACACCTTC. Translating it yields CATSERGGYGYTF.

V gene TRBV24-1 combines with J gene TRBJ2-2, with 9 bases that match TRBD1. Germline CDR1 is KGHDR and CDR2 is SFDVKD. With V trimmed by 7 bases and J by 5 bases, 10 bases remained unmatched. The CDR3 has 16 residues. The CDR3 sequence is CATSPRPGQGTGELFF. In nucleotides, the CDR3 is TGTGCCACCAGCCCAAGACCGGGACAGGGAACCGGGGAGCTGTTTTTT.

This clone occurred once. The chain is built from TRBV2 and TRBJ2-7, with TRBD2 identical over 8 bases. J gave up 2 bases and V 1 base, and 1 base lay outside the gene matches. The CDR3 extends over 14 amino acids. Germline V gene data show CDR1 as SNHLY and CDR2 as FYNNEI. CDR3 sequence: CASSEGSGAYEQYF. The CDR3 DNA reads TGTGCCAGCAGTGAAGGTAGCGGGGCCTACGAGCAGTACTTC.

The CDR3 DNA sequence: TGCGCCAGCAGGGGTTCGGCCCCTCGGAGGGAGACCCAGTACTTC. This sequence encodes CASRGSAPRRETQYF. V and J are TRBV5-1 and TRBJ2-5; perhaps TRBD2 as D (5 bases). Germline assignment: CDR1 SGHRS and CDR2 YFSETQ. CDR3 size: 15 residues. V lost 5 bases and J 5 bases, leaving 19 bases between the germline ends. Supplemented by reference TRBV5-1 and TRBJ2-5, the full variable domain reads KAGVTQTPRYLIKTRGQQVTLSCSPISGHRSVSWYQQTPGQGLQFLFEYFSETQRNKGNFPGRFSGRQFSNSRSEMNVSTLELGDSALYLCASRGSAPRRETQYFGPGTRLLVL.